Following are 16 T cell receptor beta chains from one sample sequenced in a study of pediatric ulcerative colitis. The protocol was immunoSEQ multiplex PCR, while the TCRdb copy is restricted to in-frame clones and leaves out a portion. The table has approximately 9,000 clones, 88% seen once. The sequencing input was blood. These receptors all come from a girl between 10 and 17 years old with moderate ulcerative colitis.

The rearrangement joins TRBV28 to TRBJ2-1, with D unclear. CDR1 MDHEN and CDR2 SYDVKM come from the germline V gene. Trimming removed 3 bases at V and 4 bases at J, with 10 bases between. The CDR3 loop spans 14 amino acids. CDR3 nucleotide sequence: TGTGCCAGCAGTTTTTCTGCTCCTTACAATGAGCAGTTCTTC. This encodes CASSFSAPYNEQFF.

The chain uses TRBV18 and TRBJ2-7; no definite D call. The germline V gene encodes CDR1 KGHSH and CDR2 LQKENI. V was cut by 2 bases and J by 6 bases, with 11 bases left in between. CDR3 size: 13 residues. The CDR3 is CASSPDSKGEQYF. CDR3 DNA sequence: TGTGCCAGCTCACCAGACTCTAAAGGCGAGCAGTACTTC.

The V gene is TRBV5-6, the J gene TRBJ1-5, with 7 bases aligning to TRBD1. In germline, CDR1 is SGHDT, CDR2 YYEEEE. The CDR3 is made up of 16 amino acids. V gave up 1 base and J gave up 7 bases; unmatched junction bases: 11. As DNA, the CDR3 is TGTGCCAGCAGCTTGTTGGGCGGACAGGTAGGACAGCCCCAGCATTTT. Translating gives CASSLLGGQVGQPQHF.

The chain couples TRBV5-6 to TRBJ1-4, with 7 nucleotides matching TRBD1. The CDR3 has 17 amino acids. CDR1 is SGHDT, CDR2 YYEEEE, per germline. Trimming cost V 2 bases and J 0 bases; bases outside gene matches: 7. CDR3 coding DNA: TGTGCCAGCAGCTTAAGACAGGGTTCTGCAACTAATGAAAAACTGTTTTTT. Its protein product is CASSLRQGSATNEKLFF. The full variable domain, completed using reference TRBV5-6 and TRBJ1-4, is DAGVTQSPTHLIKTRGQQVTLRCSPKSGHDTVSWYQQALGQGPQFIFQYYEEEERQRGNFPDRFSGHQFPNYSSELNVNALLLGDSALYLCASSLRQGSATNEKLFFGSGTQLSVL.

The chain links TRBV6-6 to TRBJ1-2; TRBD1 is a possible D gene (6 bases). The CDR3 consists of 13 residues. Germline V gives CDR1 MNHNY, CDR2 SVGAGI (reference sequence). V was clipped by 2 bases and J by 4 bases, with 8 bases between them. CDR3 sequence: CASSYVRGYGYTF. CDR3 bases: TGTGCCAGCAGTTACGTCAGGGGCTATGGCTACACCTTC.

The sample holds one count of this clone. At one boundary the junction diverges from the germline segment, which might be a read error. The rearrangement uses TRBV7-7 and TRBJ2-7; TRBD2 is a possible D gene (6 bases). Germline-derived CDR1 and CDR2 are SSHAT and FNYEAQ (reference sequence). This CDR3 spans 15 amino acids. CDR3 region: CASSLAEGLGYEQYF. The CDR3, as DNA: TGTGCTAGCAGCTTAGCGGAAGGGTTGGGTTACGAGCAGTACTTC. Variable domain in full (rest from reference TRBV7-7 and TRBJ2-7): GAGVSQSPRYKVTKRGQDVTLRCDPISSHATLYWYQQALGQGPEFLTYFNYEAQPDKSGLPSDRFSAERPEGSISTLTIQRTEQRDSAMYRCASSLAEGLGYEQYFGPGTRLTVT.

The rearrangement uses TRBV9 and TRBJ2-7; 16 bases agree with TRBD2. Germline values: CDR1 SGDLS, CDR2 YYNGEE. The CDR3 sequence is 19 residues long. V was pared by 4 bases and J by 2 bases, with 12 bases of the junction left unmatched. The CDR3 region is CASSTPWGLAGGTAYEQYF. The CDR3 nucleotides read TGTGCCAGCAGCACCCCGTGGGGACTAGCGGGAGGGACTGCCTACGAGCAGTACTTC.

The chain employs TRBV11-2 and TRBJ2-4, with D possibly TRBD1 on 6 matching bases. Deletions cut 1 base from V and 0 bases from J, with 7 bases between. The length of the CDR3 is 15 residues. Germline loops: CDR1 SGHAT, CDR2 FQNNGV. The CDR3 sequence is CASSLGGLAKNIQYF. For the CDR3, the DNA is TGTGCCAGCAGCTTAGGGGGGCTAGCCAAAAACATTCAGTACTTC. The variable domain in full, completed from reference TRBV11-2 and TRBJ2-4, reads EAGVAQSPRYKIIEKRQSVAFWCNPISGHATLYWYQQILGQGPKLLIQFQNNGVVDDSQLPKDRFSAERLKGVDSTLKIQPAKLEDSAVYLCASSLGGLAKNIQYFGAGTRLSVL.

This clone was observed a few times. The chain has TRBV14 and TRBJ1-1; D is unresolved. The V and J ends lost 0 bases and 3 bases respectively, with 5 bases between them. Germline V lookup: CDR1 SGHDN, CDR2 FVKESK. CDR3 size: 13 residues. Written as DNA, the CDR3 is TGTGCCAGCAGCCAAGATCGAGACACTGAAGCTTTCTTT. Translation gives CASSQDRDTEAFF.

This clone has only one observation. V is TRBV4-1 and J is TRBJ2-2; the D gene is possibly TRBD1 (5 bases). The germline V and J ends were trimmed by 0 bases and 4 bases, with 9 bases remaining between them. The CDR3 length is 15 residues. Germline loops: CDR1 MGHRA, CDR2 YSYEKL. CDR3 coding DNA: TGCGCCAGCAGCCAAGAGGGGCCGATCACCGGGGAGCTGTTTTTT. The encoded protein is CASSQEGPITGELFF.

The chain joins TRBV29-1 to TRBJ2-5, with a possible D match to TRBD1 (6 bases). Deletions cut 4 bases from V and 2 bases from J, with 14 bases between. Per the germline V gene, CDR1 is SQVTM and CDR2 is ANQGSEA. The CDR3 is made up of 14 amino acids. This chain's CDR3 is CSVGARGFQETQYF. The CDR3 DNA reads TGCAGCGTTGGGGCTAGGGGGTTTCAAGAGACCCAGTACTTC.

J is TRBJ2-4 and V is TRBV4-1; 7 nucleotides match TRBD2. CDR3 length equals 16 residues. The trim removed 3 bases at V and 3 bases at J, leaving 8 bases unmatched. Germline V lookup: CDR1 MGHRA, CDR2 YSYEKL. The CDR3 region has the DNA TGCGCCAGCAGCCAGCGTAATTGGGGGGGCAAAAACATTCAGTACTTC. Translating gives CASSQRNWGGKNIQYF.

The gene calls are TRBV5-5 and TRBJ2-7; D is ambiguous. Germline V gene data show CDR1 as SGHKS and CDR2 as YYEKEE (reference sequence). Trimming took 4 bases from V and 1 from J, leaving 3 bases between them. The CDR3 spans 11 residues. CDR3: CASSESYEQYF. DNA for the CDR3: TGTGCCAGCAGCGAATCCTACGAGCAGTACTTC.

V and J are TRBV5-6 and TRBJ2-5; 7 bases align to TRBD2. This CDR3 contains 15 residues. J lost 5 bases, V lost 4 bases, and 11 bases had no gene match. Germline values: CDR1 SGHDT, CDR2 YYEEEE. CDR3 residues: CASSQRNLGGETQYF. The DNA of the CDR3 is TGTGCCAGCAGCCAACGGAACTTGGGGGGGGAGACCCAGTACTTC.

This rearrangement joins TRBV5-6 to TRBJ2-7; D unresolved. CDR1 is SGHDT and CDR2 is YYEEEE in the germline V gene. The germline V and J ends were trimmed by 6 bases and 2 bases, with 15 bases remaining between them. The CDR3 extends over 14 amino acids. Here the CDR3 DNA reads TGTGCCAGCACCCTCTCCGGTCAAACCTACGAGCAGTACTTC. Amino acid sequence: CASTLSGQTYEQYF.

This sequence joins TRBV27 and TRBJ1-1; D perhaps matches TRBD1 (5 bases). CDR3 length: 14 amino acids. Trimming left V 5 bases short and J 4 bases short, with 14 bases between. Germline V gives CDR1 MNHEY, CDR2 SMNVEV (reference sequence). CDR3 amino acids: CASSQTFGGTEAFF. The CDR3 nucleotides read TGTGCCAGCAGTCAGACATTCGGGGGCACTGAAGCTTTCTTT.